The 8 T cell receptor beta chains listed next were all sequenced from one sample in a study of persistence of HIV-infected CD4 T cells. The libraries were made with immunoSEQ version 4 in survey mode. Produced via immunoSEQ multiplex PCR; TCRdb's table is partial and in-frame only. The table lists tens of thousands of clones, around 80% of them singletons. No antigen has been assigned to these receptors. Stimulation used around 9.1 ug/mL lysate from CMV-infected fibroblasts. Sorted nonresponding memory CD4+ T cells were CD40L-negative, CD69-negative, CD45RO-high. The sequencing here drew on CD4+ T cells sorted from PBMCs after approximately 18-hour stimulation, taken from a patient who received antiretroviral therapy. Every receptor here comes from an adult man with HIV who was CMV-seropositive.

The CDR3 DNA sequence: TGCAGCGGGGGACAGGGGGCGAACACCGGGGAGCTGTTTTTT. The encoded protein is CSGGQGANTGELFF. This chain links TRBV29-1 with TRBJ2-2, with TRBD1 matching 11 bases. Germline CDR1 and CDR2: SQVTM and ANQGSEA. The CDR3 is made up of 14 amino acids. V lost 7 bases to trimming and J lost 0 bases; unmatched junction nucleotides: 1.

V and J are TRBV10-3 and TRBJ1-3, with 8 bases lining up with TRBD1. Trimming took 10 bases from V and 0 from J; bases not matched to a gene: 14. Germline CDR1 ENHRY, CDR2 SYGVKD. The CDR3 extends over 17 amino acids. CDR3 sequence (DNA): TGTGCCACCAAGAGCGATACAGGGGGGAACTCTGGAAACACCATATATTTT. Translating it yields CATKSDTGGNSGNTIYF.

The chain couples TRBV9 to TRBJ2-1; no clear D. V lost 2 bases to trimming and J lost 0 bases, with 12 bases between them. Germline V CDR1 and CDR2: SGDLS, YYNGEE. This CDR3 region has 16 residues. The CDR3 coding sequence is TGTGCCAGCAGCGTGTCCGAATACGGCTCCTACAATGAGCAGTTCTTC. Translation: CASSVSEYGSYNEQFF.

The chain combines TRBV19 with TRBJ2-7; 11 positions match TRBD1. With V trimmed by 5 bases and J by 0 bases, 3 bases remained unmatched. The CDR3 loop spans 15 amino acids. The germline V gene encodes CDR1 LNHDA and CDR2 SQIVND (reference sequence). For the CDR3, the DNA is TGTGCCAGTAGTTCCGGGACAGGGGGCTCCTACGAGCAGTACTTC. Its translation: CASSSGTGGSYEQYF.

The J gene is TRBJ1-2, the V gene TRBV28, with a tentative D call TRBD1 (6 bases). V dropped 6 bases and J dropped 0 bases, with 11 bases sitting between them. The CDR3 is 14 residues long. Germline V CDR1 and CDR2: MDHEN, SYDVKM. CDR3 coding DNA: TGTGCCAGCAGCATTTACAGGGCTAACTATGGCTACACCTTC. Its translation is CASSIYRANYGYTF.

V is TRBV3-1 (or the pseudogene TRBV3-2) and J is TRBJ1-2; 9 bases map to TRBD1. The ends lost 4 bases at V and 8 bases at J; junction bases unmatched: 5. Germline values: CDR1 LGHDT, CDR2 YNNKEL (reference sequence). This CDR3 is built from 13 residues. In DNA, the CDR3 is TGTGCCAGCAGCCCCGGGACAGGGTCGGGCTACACCTTC. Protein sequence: CASSPGTGSGYTF.

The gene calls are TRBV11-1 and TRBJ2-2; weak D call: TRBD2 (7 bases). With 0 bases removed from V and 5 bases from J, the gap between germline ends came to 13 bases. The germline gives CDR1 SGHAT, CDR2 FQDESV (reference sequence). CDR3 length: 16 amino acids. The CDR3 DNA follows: TGTGCCAGCAGCTTAGCGTCCAGGGGAGGGACCGGGGAGCTGTTTTTT. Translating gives CASSLASRGGTGELFF. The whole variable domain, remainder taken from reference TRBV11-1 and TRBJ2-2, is EAEVAQSPRYKITEKSQAVAFWCDPISGHATLYWYRQILGQGPELLVQFQDESVVDDSQLPKDRFSAERLKGVDSTLKIQPAELGDSAMYLCASSLASRGGTGELFFGEGSRLTVL.

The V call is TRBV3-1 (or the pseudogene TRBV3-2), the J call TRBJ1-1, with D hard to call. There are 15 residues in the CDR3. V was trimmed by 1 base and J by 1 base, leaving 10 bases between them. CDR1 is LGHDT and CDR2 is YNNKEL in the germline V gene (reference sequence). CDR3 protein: CASSQGGTKNTEAFF. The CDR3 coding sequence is TGTGCCAGCAGCCAAGGAGGAACAAAGAACACTGAAGCTTTCTTT.